This T cell receptor (beta chain) was sequenced in a study of persistence of HIV-infected CD4 T cells. Sequencing used immunoSEQ version 4 in survey mode. Assay: immunoSEQ multiplex PCR; the TCRdb copy retains only in-frame clones and omits some. The repertoire holds roughly 64,000 clones, with about four fifths as singletons. The CDR3 totals 13 residues. Trimming removed 2 bases from V and 9 bases from J, with 11 bases in between. The germline CDR1 and CDR2 sequences are MGHRA and YSYEKL. Remarks on this clone: Its target is unknown.

Overlapping HIV-1 Gag 15-mer peptides at around 1 ug per peptide per mL were used. Memory cells lacking CD40L and CD69 with high CD45RO were sorted. Donors had CD4+ T cell counts above 400 cells/uL and were CMV-seropositive. This TCR came from an adult man with HIV who was CMV-seropositive. The rearrangement joins TRBV4-1 to TRBJ2-1; D gene uncertain. The sequencing here drew on CD4+ T cells sorted from PBMCs after roughly 20-hour stimulation, taken from a patient who received antiretroviral therapy. The CDR3 is CASSQRLRVEQFF. The CDR3 nucleotides read TGCGCCAGCAGCCAAAGGCTCCGAGTTGAGCAGTTCTTC.